The clone carrying this T cell receptor beta chain was seen repeatedly, ten times or more. These data are taken from a study of Graves' ophthalmopathy and Graves' hyperthyroidism. The CDR3 consists of 16 residues. Trimming took 1 base from V and 4 from J; bases not matched to a gene: 4. In germline, CDR1 is SNHLY, CDR2 FYNNEI. CDR3 regions of TCR beta were amplified from RNA transcripts. RT-PCR in the first round used HTBI primers; a second-round multiplex PCR followed. Using its own MiXCR run on the multiplex PCR reads, TCRdb lists one record per CDR3 protein. Of about 370,000 distinct CDR3 sequences listed, about 18% were seen once; the top ten hold roughly 1.5%.

The receptor was derived from a woman younger than 35 with Graves' ophthalmopathy. The sequenced sample consisted of peripheral blood. The chain employs TRBV2 and TRBJ1-5; 10 nucleotides agree with TRBD1. The CDR3, as DNA: TGTGCCAGCAGTGAAGTGCGGACAGGGGGTAATCAGCCCCAGCATTTT. Translation: CASSEVRTGGNQPQHF.